The 23 T cell receptor beta chains below all came from one sample that was sequenced in a study of cytomegalovirus exposure and HLA in healthy donors. Primers included in the PCR were 60 Vbeta and 13 Jbeta primers. Repertoires were generated with immunoSEQ multiplex PCR, while TCRdb's copy carries only in-frame clones and drops some. In the table there are nearly 110,000 clones, 81% of which are singletons. What was sequenced was PBMCs. These receptors were collected from a young man in good health and CMV-seronegative.

Comments on this clone: A read error may produce the germline difference seen at one junction end. The chain combines TRBV5-1 with TRBJ1-1; D might be TRBD1 (5 bases). Germline CDR1 SGHRS, CDR2 YFSETQ. The CDR3 consists of 15 residues. CDR3 DNA sequence: TGCGCCAGCAGCTTGGTGCAGGGCTTGAATACTGAAGCTTTCTTT. This codes for CASSLVQGLNTEAFF. The whole variable domain, filled in from reference TRBV5-1 and TRBJ1-1, reads KAGVTQTPRYLIKTRGQQVTLSCSPISGHRSVSWYQQTPGQGLQFLFEYFSETQRNKGNFPGRFSGRQFSNSRSEMNVSTLELGDSALYLCASSLVQGLNTEAFFGQGTRLTVV.

The chain couples TRBV12-5 to TRBJ2-1; the match to TRBD1 covers 11 bases. This CDR3 has 19 amino acids. Looked up from germline, CDR1 is LGHNT and CDR2 is FRNRAP. Unmatched junction bases numbered 13, after V lost 6 bases and J lost 0 bases. Here the CDR3 DNA reads TGTGCTAGTGGCTCTCCCGGGACAGGGGGATTGAGCTCCTACAATGAGCAGTTCTTC. Its protein product is CASGSPGTGGLSSYNEQFF.

The V call is TRBV7-8, the J call TRBJ1-2; tentatively, D is TRBD1 (5 bases). The V and J ends lost 0 bases and 10 bases respectively, with 12 bases between them. The V gene's germline CDR1 is SGHVS and CDR2 FQNEAQ. The CDR3 totals 13 residues. The CDR3 DNA reads as TGTGCCAGCAGCTTAGCCTTGACAGATTCCTACACCTTC. Protein: CASSLALTDSYTF.

CDR3 DNA: TGTGCCAGCAGTCCCGGACAGGGGGCCTGGGAGCCCCAGCATTTT. Residues: CASSPGQGAWEPQHF. V is TRBV11-2 and J is TRBJ1-5, with TRBD1 identical over 11 bases. The V segment lost 6 bases and the J segment 8 bases; nucleotides outside the gene matches: 9. Germline V CDR1 and CDR2: SGHAT, FQNNGV. The CDR3 is made up of 15 amino acids.

V gene TRBV25-1 combines with J gene TRBJ2-7, with 13 bases matching TRBD2. The CDR3 has 15 residues. V dropped 7 bases and J dropped 3; count of bases not matched to a gene: 6. CDR1 MGHDK and CDR2 SYGVNS come from the germline V gene. Here the CDR3 reads CASTGLAGAHYEQYF. Here the CDR3 DNA reads TGTGCCAGCACCGGACTAGCGGGAGCTCACTACGAGCAGTACTTC.

This clone was seen more than once but under ten times. The chain joins TRBV30 to TRBJ2-5, with TRBD2 matching over 8 bases. The length of the CDR3 is 12 residues. The V and J ends lost 5 bases and 13 bases, in that order; junction bases with no gene match: 12. The germline V gene has CDR1 GTSNPN and CDR2 SVGIG (reference sequence). The CDR3 loop reads CAWERGPKPLYF. CDR3 DNA: TGTGCCTGGGAGCGGGGGCCCAAACCCCTGTACTTC.

This clone has a handful of counts. The chain links TRBV6-1 to TRBJ2-3, with 7 bases identical to TRBD2. Germline trimming cut 6 bases from V and 1 base from J; bases unmatched to any gene: 7. Germline V gene lookup returns CDR1 MNHNS and CDR2 SASEGT. The CDR3 has 15 amino acids. CDR3 nucleotide sequence: TGTGCCAGCAGCCGGGGGGAGGCGGGCACAGATACGCAGTATTTT. This sequence encodes CASSRGEAGTDTQYF.

V gene TRBV19 combines with J gene TRBJ1-5; D gene unclear. Trimming took off 8 bases at V and 0 bases at J, with 11 bases between the two ends. Germline-derived CDR1 and CDR2 are LNHDA and SQIVND (reference sequence). This CDR3 comprises 14 residues. CDR3 loop: CASGERYSNQPQHF. CDR3 bases: TGTGCCAGTGGAGAACGGTATAGCAATCAGCCCCAGCATTTT.

This chain connects TRBV11-3 to TRBJ2-2, with D tentatively TRBD2 (6 bases). CDR1 and CDR2 from the germline V gene are SGHNT and YENEEA. Trimming took 5 bases from V and 5 from J, leaving 18 bases between them. This CDR3 spans 16 amino acids. The CDR3 sequence is CASSHRTTTRTGELFF. CDR3 sequence (DNA): TGTGCCAGCAGCCACCGGACTACCACGAGGACCGGGGAGCTGTTTTTT.

The chain has TRBV11-2 and TRBJ1-5; TRBD1 is a possible D gene (6 bases). The germline CDR1 and CDR2 sequences are SGHAT and FQNNGV. The length of the CDR3 is 16 residues. The V gene lost 5 bases and the J gene lost 3 bases, with 17 bases spanning the gap. The CDR3 region is CASSPERGGDNQPQHF. The CDR3 DNA reads as TGTGCCAGCAGCCCCGAAAGGGGGGGTGACAATCAGCCCCAGCATTTT.

This clone was seen a few times. The rearrangement links TRBV7-9 to TRBJ1-5; D gene ambiguous. Trimming left V 5 bases short and J 0 bases short, with 14 bases between. CDR3 length: 16 residues. Germline V gives CDR1 SEHNR, CDR2 FQNEAQ (reference sequence). Here the CDR3 DNA reads TGTGCCAGCAGCGCAGGCGGGTCTAATAGCAATCAGCCCCAGCATTTT. This sequence encodes CASSAGGSNSNQPQHF. Based on the CDR3 plus reference TRBV7-9 and TRBJ1-5, the full variable domain is DTGVSQNPRHKITKRGQNVTFRCDPISEHNRLYWYRQTLGQGPEFLTYFQNEAQLEKSRLLSDRFSAERPKGSFSTLEIQRTEQGDSAMYLCASSAGGSNSNQPQHFGDGTRLSIL.

This clone has just a few counts. V is TRBV5-6 and J is TRBJ2-2, with 7 nucleotides matching TRBD2. Per germline, CDR1 SGHDT and CDR2 YYEEEE. Trimming took 4 bases from V and 6 from J; bases not matched to a gene: 12. CDR3 length equals 16 residues. The DNA of the CDR3 is TGTGCCAGCAGCACCGGGGGGTACGGATTCCCCGGGGAGCTGTTTTTT. The encoded protein is CASSTGGYGFPGELFF. Full variable domain (missing parts from reference TRBV5-6 and TRBJ2-2): DAGVTQSPTHLIKTRGQQVTLRCSPKSGHDTVSWYQQALGQGPQFIFQYYEEEERQRGNFPDRFSGHQFPNYSSELNVNALLLGDSALYLCASSTGGYGFPGELFFGEGSRLTVL.

Comment on this clone: Other DNA sequences in this sample translate to the same CDR3. The chain recombines TRBV30 with TRBJ2-7, with D perhaps TRBD2 (6 bases). With 0 bases removed from V and 5 bases from J, the gap between germline ends came to 14 bases. In germline, CDR1 is GTSNPN, CDR2 SVGIG (reference sequence). CDR3 size: 14 residues. The CDR3 bases are TGTGCCTGGAGTGTTGGAGCGGGTGAGGACGAGCAGTACTTC. Translated, it gives CAWSVGAGEDEQYF. Complete variable domain (other parts from reference TRBV30 and TRBJ2-7): SQTIHQWPATLVQPVGSPLSLECTVEGTSNPNLYWYRQAAGRGLQLLFYSVGIGQISSEVPQNLSASRPQDRQFILSSKKLLLSDSGFYLCAWSVGAGEDEQYFGPGTRLTVT.

This sequence joins TRBV19 and TRBJ2-7, with TRBD1 identical over 8 bases. Germline V gives CDR1 LNHDA, CDR2 SQIVND (reference sequence). The CDR3 runs 15 residues. The ends lost 1 base at V and 6 bases at J; junction bases unmatched: 8. CDR3 sequence reads: CASSIAGQGRSEQYF. The CDR3 bases are TGTGCCAGTAGTATAGCCGGACAGGGCAGATCCGAGCAGTACTTC.

The chain uses TRBV7-9 and TRBJ2-5; 7 nucleotides align to TRBD1. The CDR3 spans 15 residues. CDR1 is SEHNR and CDR2 is FQNEAQ in the germline V gene (reference sequence). With 5 bases clipped from V and 1 base from J, the junction kept 7 bases outside the gene matches. CDR3 region: CASSPGTDSQETQYF. DNA for the CDR3: TGTGCCAGCAGCCCCGGGACAGATAGCCAAGAGACCCAGTACTTC.

The V and J genes are TRBV6-5 and TRBJ2-3; perhaps TRBD2 as D (5 bases). V shed 0 bases and J shed 7 bases, with 14 bases lying between them. This CDR3 has 15 residues. From germline, CDR1 is MNHEY and CDR2 SVGAGI. Here the CDR3 reads CASSYSGGPVNTQYF. DNA for the CDR3: TGTGCCAGCAGTTACTCAGGCGGGCCTGTGAATACGCAGTATTTT.

This clone showed up just once. The chain combines TRBV28 with TRBJ2-7; 9 nucleotides line up with TRBD2. Germline loops: CDR1 MDHEN, CDR2 SYDVKM. The CDR3 contains 17 residues. Trimming cost V 6 bases and J 2 bases; bases outside gene matches: 14. DNA of the CDR3: TGTGCCAGCAGCATAGGGGGTAGCGGGAGCGACACCTACGAGCAGTACTTC. Translated, it gives CASSIGGSGSDTYEQYF.

This clone appeared a single time. The chain employs TRBV30 and TRBJ1-3, with a weak D call TRBD1 (6 bases). The V and J ends lost 0 bases and 3 bases respectively, with 18 bases between them. The CDR3 sequence is 17 residues long. Germline CDR1 and CDR2: GTSNPN and SVGIG (reference sequence). The CDR3, as DNA: TGTGCCTGGAGTGTATTCCGGACAGCTGGATATGGAAACACCATATATTTT. Its translation is CAWSVFRTAGYGNTIYF.

The chain combines TRBV11-2 with TRBJ2-1, with 8 bases identical to TRBD2. Looked up from germline, CDR1 is SGHAT and CDR2 is FQNNGV. V lost 7 bases and J lost 3; bases outside the gene matches: 8. The CDR3 has 15 residues. Here the CDR3 DNA reads TGTGCCAGCACCTCGTCGACTAGCGTCTACAATGAGCAGTTCTTC. Residues: CASTSSTSVYNEQFF.

This clone has a single count. The V and J genes are TRBV19 and TRBJ1-2; 8 positions agree with TRBD1. There are 13 residues in the CDR3. V trimming: 9 bases; J trimming: 4 bases; junction bases outside the gene matches: 7. Germline V CDR1 and CDR2: LNHDA, SQIVND (reference sequence). The DNA of the CDR3 is TGTGCCAGCTCCACAGGGGGACGCTATGGCTACACCTTC. It specifies CASSTGGRYGYTF.

This clone was picked up one time. The chain employs TRBV2 and TRBJ1-5, with 7 bases that match TRBD1. Losses at the gene ends were 6 bases for V and 4 bases for J; bases not matched to a gene: 12. This CDR3 is 16 amino acids long. Per the germline V gene, CDR1 is SNHLY and CDR2 is FYNNEI. The CDR3 spells CASSGILGQRNQPQHF. The CDR3 DNA sequence: TGTGCCAGCAGCGGGATCCTGGGACAGAGAAATCAGCCCCAGCATTTT.

The rearrangement joins TRBV28 to TRBJ2-1; 11 nucleotides line up with TRBD2. The V gene end was trimmed by 6 bases and the J gene end by 7 bases; junction bases not matched to a gene: 5. The CDR3 consists of 14 residues. The V gene's germline CDR1 is MDHEN and CDR2 SYDVKM. CDR3 nucleotide sequence: TGTGCCAGCAGGACGGGACTAGCGGCGAATGAGCAGTTCTTC. Translation: CASRTGLAANEQFF.

The chain couples TRBV9 to TRBJ2-5; D is perhaps TRBD2 (5 bases). Looked up from germline, CDR1 is SGDLS and CDR2 is YYNGEE. V lost 0 bases, J lost 7 bases, and 13 bases lay in between. The CDR3 runs 14 residues. The CDR3 sequence is CASSVGPGLGTQYF. The CDR3 DNA reads TGTGCCAGCAGCGTAGGACCGGGGTTAGGGACCCAGTACTTC.